Sequencing of this T cell receptor (beta chain) was carried out in a study of PD-L1 blockade in urothelial cancer. Across the whole study: Counts from blood samples showed a median of around 150,000 T cells.

Germline lookup yields CDR1 SGHRS and CDR2 YFSETQ. The CDR3 is 17 residues long. Trimming at V came to 2 bases and at J to 6 bases, leaving 8 bases not matched to a gene. Using immunoSEQ multiplex PCR, the repertoire was profiled, and TCRdb retains in-frame clones only, with some absent. The repertoire holds about 81,000 clones, with 90% as singletons. The sequence derives from a man aged 60 to 75 with urothelial cancer. The V call is TRBV5-1, the J call TRBJ2-2, with TRBD2 matching over 12 bases. The sequenced sample was PBMCs, obtained around atezolizumab (anti-PD-L1) treatment. CDR3 sequence: CASSFPSGRVDSGELFF. The CDR3 coding sequence is TGCGCCAGCAGCTTCCCTAGCGGGAGGGTCGATTCCGGGGAGCTGTTTTTT.